These 18 T cell receptor beta chains came from one sample sequenced in a study of T cell responses to AZD1222 COVID-19 vaccine. The method was immunoSEQ multiplex PCR; TCRdb's version includes in-frame clones alone and lacks a portion of them. Here the sample spans approximately 150,000 clones, more than 85% being singletons. The sample in question was peripheral blood, obtained 28 days after the second AZD1222 dose. Receptor source: an adult who received the AZD1222 COVID-19 vaccine.

This chain connects TRBV6-6 to TRBJ1-6; possible D gene TRBD1, 6 bases. This CDR3 contains 12 residues. V shed 11 bases and J shed 5 bases, with 10 bases lying between them. Germline loops: CDR1 MNHNY, CDR2 SVGAGI (reference sequence). The CDR3 DNA is TGTGCCGTACAGGGAAATAATTCACCCCTCCACTTT. This gives the protein CAVQGNNSPLHF.

The rearrangement uses TRBV7-2 and TRBJ2-7; D perhaps matches TRBD1 (6 bases). Trimming cost V 0 bases and J 4 bases, with 10 bases left between them. In germline, CDR1 is SGHTA, CDR2 FQGNSA. The CDR3 loop spans 14 amino acids. The CDR3 DNA is TGTGCCAGCAGCTTAGCCGGACAGCTATACGAGCAGTACGTC. Translated, it gives CASSLAGQLYEQYV.

CDR3 coding DNA: TGTGCCACCAGCAGAGGGACAGCCGGAGAGCAGTACTTC. Residues: CATSRGTAGEQYF. The V gene is TRBV15, the J gene TRBJ2-7, with D possibly being TRBD1 (6 bases). The CDR3 has 13 residues. Germline V lookup: CDR1 LNHNV, CDR2 YYDKDF (reference sequence). The V end lost 1 base, the J end lost 7 bases, and 11 bases lay between the germline ends.

The chain links TRBV7-3 to TRBJ2-7; D unresolved. The CDR3 is 13 residues long. The germline V gene has CDR1 SGHTA and CDR2 FQGTGA. The V end was cut by 3 bases, the J end by 4 bases, with 10 bases between. CDR3 nucleotides: TGTGCCAGCAGCTTCACCTCCGAATACGAGCAGTACTTC. Translation: CASSFTSEYEQYF.

The genes are TRBV14 and TRBJ1-6; D may be TRBD1 (6 bases). Trimming pared 0 bases from V and 7 bases from J, leaving 13 bases between. The CDR3 spans 16 residues. Germline V gene sequence: CDR1 SGHDN, CDR2 FVKESK. The CDR3: CASSQDRGRGNSPLHF. CDR3 sequence (DNA): TGTGCCAGCAGCCAAGATCGGGGGAGGGGGAATTCACCCCTCCACTTT.

The chain employs TRBV6-5 and TRBJ1-4; maybe TRBD1 (5 bases). CDR1 MNHEY and CDR2 SVGAGI come from the germline V gene. The CDR3 runs to 15 residues. The V end was cut by 6 bases, the J end by 3 bases, with 14 bases between. The DNA for the CDR3 is TGTGCCAGCAGCCCGGCGGGGGGGGCTAATGAAAAACTGTTTTTT. It codes for CASSPAGGANEKLFF.

This clone came up once. The V gene is TRBV9, the J gene TRBJ1-2, with D possibly matching TRBD1 (5 bases). Trimming pared 5 bases from V and 8 bases from J, leaving 19 bases between. The CDR3 covers 14 residues. CDR1 and CDR2 (germline): SGDLS, YYNGEE. Here the CDR3 DNA reads TGTGCCAGCAGTCTGGGGCAGGGATCGGGCGGCTACACCTTC. It specifies CASSLGQGSGGYTF.

The gene calls are TRBV2 and TRBJ1-2; D remains unclear. The CDR3 covers 12 residues. Germline CDR1 SNHLY, CDR2 FYNNEI. V was pared by 3 bases and J by 8 bases, with 10 bases between. The CDR3 here is CASSDTPYGYTF. The CDR3 DNA sequence: TGTGCCAGCAGTGACACCCCATACGGCTACACCTTC. Filled out from reference TRBV2 and TRBJ1-2, the complete variable domain reads EPEVTQTPSHQVTQMGQEVILRCVPISNHLYFYWYRQILGQKVEFLVSFYNNEISEKSEIFDDQFSVERPDGSNFTLKIRSTKLEDSAMYFCASSDTPYGYTFGSGTRLTVV.

Only one count was recorded for this clone. The genes are TRBV11-2 and TRBJ1-5, with D perhaps matching TRBD1 (6 bases). This CDR3 is built from 17 residues. Trimming stripped 1 base from V and 0 bases from J, with 13 bases between. The V gene's germline CDR1 is SGHAT and CDR2 FQNNGV. CDR3 protein: CASSLVAGQFSNQPQHF. The CDR3 DNA sequence: TGTGCCAGCAGCTTAGTGGCTGGACAGTTTAGCAATCAGCCCCAGCATTTT.

CDR3 DNA sequence: TGTGCCAGCAGCTTGACAGGGGACGGAAACACCATATATTTT. Translating gives CASSLTGDGNTIYF. The V and J genes are TRBV7-2 and TRBJ1-3, with 8 bases lining up with TRBD1. With V trimmed by 3 bases and J by 4 bases, 2 bases remained unmatched. The CDR3 contains 14 residues. Germline CDR1 reads SGHTA; CDR2 reads FQGNSA. The whole variable domain, remainder taken from reference TRBV7-2 and TRBJ1-3, is GAGVSQSPSNKVTEKGKDVELRCDPISGHTALYWYRQSLGQGLEFLIYFQGNSAPDKSGLPSDRFSAERTGGSVSTLTIQRTQQEDSAVYLCASSLTGDGNTIYFGEGSWLTVV.

V gene TRBV13 combines with J gene TRBJ2-3; 7 bases match TRBD2. Germline assignment: CDR1 PRHDT and CDR2 FYEKMQ (reference sequence). V lost 1 base and J lost 10; bases outside the gene matches: 8. The CDR3 is 14 amino acids. The CDR3: CASSLERGPLAQYF. DNA for the CDR3: TGTGCCAGCAGCTTAGAGCGGGGCCCCTTGGCGCAGTATTTT.

This CDR3 is CASSPDAIGTIYF. DNA of the CDR3: TGTGCCAGCAGCCCGGACGCTATCGGCACCATATATTTT. The genes are TRBV12-3 or TRBV12-4 and TRBJ1-3; D is unclear. The CDR3 is made up of 13 amino acids. With 6 bases removed from V and 9 bases from J, the gap between germline ends came to 15 bases.

This sequence joins TRBV10-3 and TRBJ2-1, with 13 bases identical to TRBD2. From germline, CDR1 is ENHRY and CDR2 SYGVKD. CDR3 length: 16 amino acids. Trimming removed 3 bases from V and 9 bases from J; junction bases left unmatched: 8. The CDR3 reads CAISDLTSGRVSEQFF. The CDR3 region has the DNA TGTGCCATCAGTGATTTAACTAGCGGGAGGGTGAGTGAGCAGTTCTTC.

The gene calls are TRBV4-1 and TRBJ2-7; D is ambiguous. V was shortened by 5 bases and J by 1 base, with 12 bases between the two germline ends. This CDR3 has 14 residues. Germline V gene lookup returns CDR1 MGHRA and CDR2 YSYEKL. The CDR3 loop reads CASSSHVGSYEQYV. The CDR3 DNA sequence: TGCGCCAGCAGCTCCCATGTCGGTTCCTACGAGCAGTACGTC.

J is TRBJ1-6 and V is TRBV7-4; D might be TRBD1 (6 bases). This CDR3 spans 14 amino acids. The germline V gene has CDR1 SGHVT and CDR2 SQSDAQ. V was clipped by 5 bases and J by 10 bases, with 15 bases between them. CDR3 amino acids: CASSPDKGDSPLHF. In DNA form, the CDR3 reads TGTGCCAGCAGCCCGGACAAGGGGGACTCACCCCTCCACTTT.

The chain combines TRBV30 with TRBJ1-6; D remains unclear. In germline, CDR1 is GTSNPN, CDR2 SVGIG (reference sequence). V lost 3 bases and J lost 10, with 7 bases in between. The CDR3 sequence is 11 residues long. CDR3 sequence (DNA): TGTGCCTGGAGCCCCGGGTCACCCCTCCACTTT. Translation: CAWSPGSPLHF.

This chain connects TRBV27 to TRBJ1-4; 7 nucleotides agree with TRBD1. Trimming at V came to 2 bases and at J to 5 bases, leaving 8 bases not matched to a gene. Germline V lookup: CDR1 MNHEY, CDR2 SMNVEV (reference sequence). CDR3 size: 16 residues. In nucleotides, the CDR3 is TGTGCCAGCAGTTTAATAGGGACAGCCCTAAATGAAAAACTGTTTTTT. This translates into CASSLIGTALNEKLFF.

The genes are TRBV5-7 and TRBJ1-6; a possible D gene is TRBD1 (5 bases). TRBV5-7 is assigned to the ORF class and has an uncertain function. CDR3 length equals 13 residues. V lost 0 bases and J 10 bases, leaving 8 bases between the germline ends. CDR3 loop: CASSLGPGSPLHF. DNA of the CDR3: TGTGCCAGCAGCTTGGGGCCAGGGTCACCCCTCCACTTT.